This TCR beta chain was documented in a study of blood T cell repertoires in COVID-19. J lost 2 bases, V lost 6 bases, and 6 bases had no gene match. Germline V gene lookup returns CDR1 SQVTM and CDR2 ANQGSEA. CDR3 size: 15 residues. Libraries were prepared by immunoSEQ multiplex PCR; TCRdb keeps only in-frame clonotypes and omits some of them. The profile shows 84,000 or so clones, 83% of them singletons. This TCR derives from a woman older than 75 with acute or convalescent COVID-19. This sequence joins TRBV29-1 and TRBJ2-3; 12 positions agree with TRBD2. Sequencing was performed on peripheral blood. The chain's CDR3 is CSVLLAGGHTDTQYF. Here the CDR3 DNA reads TGCAGCGTCCTACTAGCGGGAGGACACACAGATACGCAGTATTTT.